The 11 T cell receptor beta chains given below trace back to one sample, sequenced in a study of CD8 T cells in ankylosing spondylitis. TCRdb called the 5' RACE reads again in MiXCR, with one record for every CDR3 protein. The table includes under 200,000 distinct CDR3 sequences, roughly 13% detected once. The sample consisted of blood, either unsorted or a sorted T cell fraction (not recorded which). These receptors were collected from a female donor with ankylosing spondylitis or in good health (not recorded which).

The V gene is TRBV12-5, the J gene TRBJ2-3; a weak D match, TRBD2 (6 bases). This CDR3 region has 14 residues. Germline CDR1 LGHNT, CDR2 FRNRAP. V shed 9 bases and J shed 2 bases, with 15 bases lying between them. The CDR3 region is CASMGLRSTDTQYF. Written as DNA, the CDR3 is TGTGCTAGCATGGGACTCCGTTCCACAGATACGCAGTATTTT.

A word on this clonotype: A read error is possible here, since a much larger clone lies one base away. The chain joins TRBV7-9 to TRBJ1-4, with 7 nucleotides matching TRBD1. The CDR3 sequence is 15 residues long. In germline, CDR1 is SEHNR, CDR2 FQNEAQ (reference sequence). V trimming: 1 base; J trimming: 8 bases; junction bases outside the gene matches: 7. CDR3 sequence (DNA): TGTGCCAGCAGCTTAGATGGGACAGAGAACGAAAAACTGTTTTTT. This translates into CASSLDGTENEKLFF.

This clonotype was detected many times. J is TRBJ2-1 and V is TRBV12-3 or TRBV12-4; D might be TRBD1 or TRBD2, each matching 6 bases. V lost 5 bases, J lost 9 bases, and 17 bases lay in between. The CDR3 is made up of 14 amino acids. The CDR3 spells CASSPARGVREQFF. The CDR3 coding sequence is TGTGCCAGCAGTCCAGCTAGGGGGGTACGTGAGCAGTTCTTC.

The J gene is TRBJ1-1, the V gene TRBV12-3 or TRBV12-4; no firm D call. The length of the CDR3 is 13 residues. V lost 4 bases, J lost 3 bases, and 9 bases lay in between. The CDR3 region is CASSSPPYTEAFF. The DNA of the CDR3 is TGTGCCAGCAGTTCCCCCCCGTACACTGAAGCTTTCTTT.

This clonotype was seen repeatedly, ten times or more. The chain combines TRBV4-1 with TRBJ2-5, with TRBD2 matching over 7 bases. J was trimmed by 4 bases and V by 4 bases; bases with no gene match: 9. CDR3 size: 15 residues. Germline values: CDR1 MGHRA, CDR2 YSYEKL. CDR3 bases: TGCGCCAGCAGCCCCCTGAGGGAGGGCCGAGAGACCCAGTACTTC. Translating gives CASSPLREGRETQYF.

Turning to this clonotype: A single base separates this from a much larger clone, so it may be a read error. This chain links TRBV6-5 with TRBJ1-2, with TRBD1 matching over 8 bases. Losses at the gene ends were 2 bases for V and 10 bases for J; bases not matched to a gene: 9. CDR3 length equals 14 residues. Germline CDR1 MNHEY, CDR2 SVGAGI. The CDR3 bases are TGTGCCAGCAGTTACGCCGACAGGGGCTGGGACTACACCTTC. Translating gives CASSYADRGWDYTF.

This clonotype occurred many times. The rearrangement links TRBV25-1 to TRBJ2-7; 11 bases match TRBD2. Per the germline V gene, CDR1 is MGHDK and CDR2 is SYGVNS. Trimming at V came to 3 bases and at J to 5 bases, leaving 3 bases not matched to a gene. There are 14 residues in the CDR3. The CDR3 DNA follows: TGTGCCAGCAGTGATAGCGGGAGGGTAAACGAGCAGTACTTC. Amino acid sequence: CASSDSGRVNEQYF.

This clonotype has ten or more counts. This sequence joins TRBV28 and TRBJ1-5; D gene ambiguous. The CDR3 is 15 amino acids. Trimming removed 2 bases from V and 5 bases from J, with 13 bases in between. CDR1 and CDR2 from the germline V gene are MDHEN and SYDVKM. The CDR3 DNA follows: TGTGCCAGCAGTTTAGATTGGCAGAGTTATCAGCCCCAGCATTTT. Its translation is CASSLDWQSYQPQHF.

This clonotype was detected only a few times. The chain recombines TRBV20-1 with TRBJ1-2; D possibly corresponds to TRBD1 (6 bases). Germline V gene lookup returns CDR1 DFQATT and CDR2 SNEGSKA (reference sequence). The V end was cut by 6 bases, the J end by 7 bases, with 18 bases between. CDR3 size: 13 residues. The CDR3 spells CSADLQGFSGYTF. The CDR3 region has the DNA TGCAGTGCGGATCTTCAGGGGTTTTCTGGCTACACCTTC.

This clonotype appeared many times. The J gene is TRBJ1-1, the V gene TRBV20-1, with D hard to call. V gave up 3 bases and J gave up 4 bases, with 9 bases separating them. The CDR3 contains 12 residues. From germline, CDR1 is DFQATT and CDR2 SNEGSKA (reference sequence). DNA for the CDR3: TGCAGTGCTAGGCGCAGGACCACTGAAGCTTTCTTT. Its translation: CSARRRTTEAFF.

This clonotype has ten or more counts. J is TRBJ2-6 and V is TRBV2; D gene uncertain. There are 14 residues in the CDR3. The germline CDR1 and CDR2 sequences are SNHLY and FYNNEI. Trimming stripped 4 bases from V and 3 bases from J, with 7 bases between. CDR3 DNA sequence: TGTGCCAGCAGTGCAGGTGTTGGGGCCAACGTCCTGACTTTC. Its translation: CASSAGVGANVLTF.